This T cell receptor (beta chain) was sequenced during a study of shared clonotypes between healthy human individuals. Study overall: CD4 naive and memory got three plates each, CD8 naive two, CD8 memory one.

Researchers ran the assay at a deep level. Clones were sequenced by immunoSEQ multiplex PCR, and TCRdb holds only the in-frame ones, with some missing. The data contain about 2.3 million clones, 85% to 95% of them seen just once; the ten biggest clones take up approximately 0.39%. The receptor was derived from a man younger than 35 in good health. Some clones in this sample may be carry-over from other donors' samples. The specimen was naive CD4+ T cells from PBMCs. The subset was: CD45RA+ positively selected.

The DNA for the CDR3 is TGTGCCAGCCATCACGGGGGGGCAGATACGCAGTATTTT. This encodes CASHHGGADTQYF. V usage is TRBV18 and J usage is TRBJ2-3, with 8 bases that match TRBD2. This CDR3 region has 13 residues. V shed 8 bases and J 4 bases; nucleotides not matched to a gene: 5. Germline CDR1 reads KGHSH; CDR2 reads LQKENI.